Listed below are T cell receptor beta chains from one sample, sequenced in a study of blood T cell repertoires in COVID-19. Repertoires were generated with immunoSEQ multiplex PCR, while TCRdb's copy carries only in-frame clones and drops some. The table shows more than 200,000 clones, with under 90% occurring only once. The specimen sequenced was peripheral blood. The origin of the receptors is a man aged 60 to 69 with acute or convalescent COVID-19. Both conserved end residues are trimmed from each CDR3. Fields, in order: CDR3 protein, J gene, V gene.

ASQTGPNGYT,TRBJ1-2,TRBV19
ASSSEQPYTEAF,TRBJ1-1,TRBV5-1
ASSQLQADNEQF,TRBJ2-1,TRBV14
ASSQGSSGNTIY,TRBJ1-3,TRBV2
ASRKQGHEQF,TRBJ2-1,TRBV27
ASSYLSQGKGYGYT,TRBJ1-2,TRBV6-5
ASSLAGSSGNTIY,TRBJ1-3,TRBV11-2
ASRTGWENTEAF,TRBJ1-1,TRBV28
ASTPGDNEKLF,TRBJ1-4,TRBV30
ASSQDRGIGYT,TRBJ1-2,TRBV11-2
ASSAGGNTGELF,TRBJ2-2,TRBV2
SGKQGARSYNEQF,TRBJ2-1,TRBV29-1
ASSPESAGSPLH,TRBJ1-6,TRBV18
ASSDRLAGGPNTGELF,TRBJ2-2,TRBV2
AWGGQMNTEAF,TRBJ1-1,TRBV30
ASSYPDGGYGYT,TRBJ1-2,TRBV6-6
ASKPGYLGTEAF,TRBJ1-1,TRBV2
ASSQGAGAYQETQY,TRBJ2-5,TRBV4-1
ASSRLAGVSDTQY,TRBJ2-3,TRBV28
ASSEVQPGTGELF,TRBJ2-2,TRBV2
ASSSRDGNSYNEQF,TRBJ2-1,TRBV11-3
ASSQEGRGGYT,TRBJ1-2,TRBV3-1/TRBV3-2
ASSFGGAEETQY,TRBJ2-5,TRBV5-1
AISEQPGTSYNTGELF,TRBJ2-2,TRBV10-3
ASRPAWAGEETQY,TRBJ2-5,TRBV19
ASSFRSNTEAF,TRBJ1-1,TRBV5-1
ASSLVAGTSGSY,TRBJ2-7,TRBV7-8
ASSLAGQTEDGYT,TRBJ1-2,TRBV11-2
ASSFRLAGDYNEQF,TRBJ2-1,TRBV5-6
ASSLRDSGISGNTIY,TRBJ1-3,TRBV11-2
ASSPDREVANEKLF,TRBJ1-4,TRBV5-1
ASSFTALSGNTIY,TRBJ1-3,TRBV7-9
ASSLLPAGDNLRETQY,TRBJ2-5,TRBV3-1/TRBV3-2